The rows below give T cell receptor beta chains drawn from one sample of a study of blood T cell repertoires in COVID-19. TCRdb's copy holds only in-frame clones and misses some; the assay was immunoSEQ multiplex PCR. This repertoire shows about 130,000 clones, approximately 89% found once; its top ten account for under 13%. The sequenced sample consisted of peripheral blood. All receptors derive from a man aged 45-65 years with acute or convalescent COVID-19. Each CDR3 is given with its conserved first and last residue. D genes are given only for firm matches. Size is stated for part of the rows, as once, few or many counts, or as a class when the clone is expanded.

NA	TRBV10-3	NA	TRBJ1-6	TGTGCCACCGAGTTTGGGCGACTGGGGGGTAATTCACCCCTCCACTTT	CATEFGRLGGNSPLHF
NA	TRBV28	once	TRBJ1-1	TGTGCCAGCAGTTTGCGGGGAACTGAAGCTTTCTTT	CASSLRGTEAFF
NA	TRBV25-1	NA	TRBJ1-2	TGTGCCAGCAGTGAAGAGGGTACCTATGGCTACACCTTC	CASSEEGTYGYTF
NA	TRBV7-3	NA	TRBJ1-6	TGTGCCAGCAGCTTAAATCCGAGTTCACCCCTCCACTTT	CASSLNPSSPLHF
TRBD2	TRBV4-2	NA	TRBJ2-1	TGTGCCAGCAGCCAGGGGACTAGCGATAAAGGTGAGCAGTTCTTC	CASSQGTSDKGEQFF
TRBD1	TRBV28	few	TRBJ1-2	TGTGCCAGCAGTTTAGAGGGACTGGGACAGGCATATGGCTACACCTTC	CASSLEGLGQAYGYTF
NA	TRBV28	few	TRBJ1-2	TGTGCCAGCAGTCCTACAGGGACATGGCGCGGCTACACCTTC	CASSPTGTWRGYTF
NA	TRBV28	NA	TRBJ1-3	TGTGCCAGCAGTTTACCGCTCTCAGGGGCTGGAAACACCATATATTTT	CASSLPLSGAGNTIYF
TRBD2	TRBV6-5	many	TRBJ2-7	TGTGCCAGCACCACGGGACTAGCGGAACCTTACGAGCAGTACTTC	CASTTGLAEPYEQYF
NA	TRBV12-3/TRBV12-4	NA	TRBJ1-5	TGTGCCAGCAGTTTCGCCGAGAATCAGCCCCAGCATTTT	CASSFAENQPQHF
TRBD1	TRBV29-1	once	TRBJ1-1	TGCAGCGTTCGACAGGGCTTCTGGGACACTGAAGCTTTCTTT	CSVRQGFWDTEAFF
NA	TRBV6-5	NA	TRBJ1-5	TGTGCCAGCAGCACCACTGGGGGGGCGGGTCAGCCCCAGCATTTT	CASSTTGGAGQPQHF
NA	TRBV27	NA	TRBJ2-1	TGTGCCAGCAGTTTATGGGGTACGGGAGTCTTCGATGAGCAGTTCTTC	CASSLWGTGVFDEQFF
NA	TRBV19	once	TRBJ1-1	TGTGCCAGTAGTAGGGGGGGACATCTGAACACTGAAGCTTTCTTT	CASSRGGHLNTEAFF
NA	TRBV2	NA	TRBJ2-1	TGTGCCAGCACTGTCTGGCCCTTCGACAGAACCAATGAGCAGTTCTTC	CASTVWPFDRTNEQFF
TRBD1	TRBV5-1	once	TRBJ1-6	TGCGCCAGCAGCCTAGATGGACAGGGCGCCAATTCACCCCTCCACTTT	CASSLDGQGANSPLHF
NA	TRBV21-1	NA	TRBJ2-2	TGTGCCAACAGGGGGCTGAACACCGGGGAGCTGTTTTTT	CANRGLNTGELFF
NA	TRBV4-1	NA	TRBJ1-3	TGCGCCAGCAGCCAAGATCAGGCCGGCTCCTCTGGAAACACCATATATTTT	CASSQDQAGSSGNTIYF
NA	TRBV28	NA	TRBJ2-1	TGTGCCAGCAGTTTGGAGGGAGTGGGGGAAGATTACAATGAGCAGTTCTTC	CASSLEGVGEDYNEQFF
NA	TRBV10-3	NA	TRBJ1-2	TGTGCCATCAGTGAGAAGGGGTTTGGCTACACCTTC	CAISEKGFGYTF
NA	TRBV28	once	TRBJ1-3	TGTGCCAGCAGTATTCCCAACAGGGCAAACACCATATATTTT	CASSIPNRANTIYF
NA	TRBV28	NA	TRBJ1-1	TGTGCCAGCAGTTCTTCAGGGGTGCGGGCTGAAGCTTTCTTT	CASSSSGVRAEAFF
NA	TRBV10-1	NA	TRBJ2-6	TGCGCCAGCAGTTCTTCTGGGGCCAACGTCCTGACTTTC	CASSSSGANVLTF
NA	TRBV7-9	NA	TRBJ1-2	TGTGCCAGCAGCTCTACTAACTATGGCTACACCTTC	CASSSTNYGYTF
TRBD1	TRBV7-3	NA	TRBJ2-2	TGTGCCAGCAGCTTGTCCCGGGACAGGGTTTTGAGCGGGGAGCTGTTTTTT	CASSLSRDRVLSGELFF
TRBD1	TRBV18	NA	TRBJ1-2	TGTGCCAGCTCACCACCGGTCAGGGGGCAGTTAGATGGCTACACCTTC	CASSPPVRGQLDGYTF
NA	TRBV6-5	NA	TRBJ1-5	TGTGCCAGCAGTCCCCAGAGCAATCAGCCCCAGCATTTT	CASSPQSNQPQHF
TRBD1	TRBV2	NA	TRBJ1-1	TGTGCCAGCAGAGGGGGCATTTCTGCTGAAGCTTTCTTT	CASRGGISAEAFF
TRBD1	TRBV24-1	NA	TRBJ2-3	TGTGCCACCAGTGATTCCGACAGGGTAGATACGCAGTATTTT	CATSDSDRVDTQYF
TRBD2	TRBV27	few	TRBJ2-7	TGTGCCAGCAGTTTCTCAGCGGGAGGGCTTCACGAGCAGTACTTC	CASSFSAGGLHEQYF
NA	TRBV29-1	NA	TRBJ1-5	TGCAGCGTTGCTAAAGATTTTAATCAGCCCCAGCATTTT	CSVAKDFNQPQHF
NA	TRBV10-2	NA	TRBJ1-1	TGCGCCAGCAGCCCACAGGGTATAACTGAAGCTTTCTTT	CASSPQGITEAFF
NA	TRBV11-2	NA	TRBJ1-1	TGTGCCAGCAGCTTAGGAGGCAGCTTGAACACTGAAGCTTTCTTT	CASSLGGSLNTEAFF
NA	TRBV3-1/TRBV3-2	NA	TRBJ2-7	TGTGCCAGCAGCCAAGAAAACAACGAGCAGTACTTC	CASSQENNEQYF
NA	TRBV7-2	NA	TRBJ1-2	TGTGCCAGCAGCGCCAGGAGACAGCTCTATGGCTACACCTTC	CASSARRQLYGYTF
NA	TRBV6-6	NA	TRBJ2-3	TGTGCCAGCAGTTTCGTGACAGATACGCAGTATTTT	CASSFVTDTQYF
NA	TRBV11-2	NA	TRBJ1-5	TGTGCCAGCAGCCTAACTACAGGGTCGTATAATCAGCCCCAGCATTTT	CASSLTTGSYNQPQHF
NA	TRBV2	NA	TRBJ1-2	TGTGCCAGCAGTGACACCCCAGGGGTCTATGGCTACACCTTC	CASSDTPGVYGYTF
TRBD1	TRBV7-8	NA	TRBJ1-6	TGTGCCAGCAGACCTCGGACAGGGGGCGATTCTAATTCACCCCTCCACTTT	CASRPRTGGDSNSPLHF
NA	TRBV30	once	TRBJ1-1	TGTGCCTGGAGTGTAGTAGGGGTGTCGGGCACTGAAGCTTTCTTT	CAWSVVGVSGTEAFF
TRBD1	TRBV19	NA	TRBJ1-5	TGTGCCAGTTACCCCGGGCGCGGCAGGGGGACCCAGCATTTT	CASYPGRGRGTQHF
NA	TRBV5-5	NA	TRBJ2-1	TGTGCCAGCAGCTTGGTTACAGGGCGGTATGAGCAGTTCTTC	CASSLVTGRYEQFF
NA	TRBV5-6	NA	TRBJ1-1	TGTGCCAGCAGCCGGGTGAAGGTTAACACTGAAGCTTTCTTT	CASSRVKVNTEAFF
NA	TRBV6-1	NA	TRBJ1-1	TGTGCCAGCAGTGACAGGGTTTCGGACACTGAAGCTTTCTTT	CASSDRVSDTEAFF
NA	TRBV6-5	once	TRBJ1-1	TGTGCCAGCAGTTCAGGACAGTACACTGAAGCTTTCTTT	CASSSGQYTEAFF